Listed below are T cell receptor beta chains from one sample, sequenced in a study of T cell responses to AZD1222 COVID-19 vaccine. The assay was immunoSEQ multiplex PCR, and TCRdb's table has in-frame clones only and misses some. The data contain 50,000 to 55,000 clones, approximately 84% of them singletons. The sample was peripheral blood, taken on day 0 of AZD1222 vaccination. Source of these receptors: an adult in good health. Both conserved end residues are part of each CDR3. Clone size is shown for a subset of rows, as once, few, many or a class of expanded clone.

V gene	clone size	CDR3 length	J gene	CDR3 protein
TRBV12-3/TRBV12-4	.	13	TRBJ1-2	CASRARTGQGYTF
TRBV7-2	.	17	TRBJ2-3	CASSLVPGGSGEDTQYF
TRBV11-1	.	14	TRBJ2-1	CASSLGGGLAAQFF
TRBV12-3/TRBV12-4	.	12	TRBJ1-5	CASSYRYQPQHF
TRBV7-2	.	15	TRBJ1-3	CASSLSGGSGNTIYF
TRBV9	.	16	TRBJ2-6	CASSPTGVSGANVLTF
TRBV5-1	.	15	TRBJ1-2	CASSADAVPDYGYTF
TRBV6-5	.	15	TRBJ1-5	CASSYGRESNQPQHF
TRBV30	.	16	TRBJ2-1	CAWRGGGSRSLGEQFF
TRBV6-2/TRBV6-3	.	18	TRBJ2-1	CASSYPVGEGLPYNEQFF
TRBV5-1	.	15	TRBJ2-7	CASSSGTSGYYEQYF
TRBV9	.	16	TRBJ1-2	CASSVDAGGTGYGYTF
TRBV5-4	.	17	TRBJ2-1	CASSARTGAGSYNEQFF
TRBV3-1/TRBV3-2	.	13	TRBJ2-5	CASSQVVQETQYF
TRBV5-4	.	16	TRBJ2-1	CASSSRAGTADNEQFF
TRBV18	.	14	TRBJ1-1	CASSPINRDTEAFF
TRBV28	.	13	TRBJ1-1	CASSTPEIGAAFF
TRBV14	.	15	TRBJ1-3	CASSQDHNSGNTIYF
TRBV28	.	15	TRBJ2-7	CASSSKGLRPYEQYF
TRBV21-1	.	15	TRBJ1-4	CARRNRPKEKEKLFF
TRBV28	.	13	TRBJ1-4	CASRTGGHEKLFF
TRBV13	.	17	TRBJ2-5	CASSDYTSRDRAEAQYF
TRBV5-1	.	16	TRBJ2-4	CASSLYSGRVGDIQYF
TRBV19	.	18	TRBJ1-2	CASIPQISGTGDGYGYTF
TRBV19	.	14	TRBJ1-2	CASSFIRGNYGYTF
TRBV30	.	14	TRBJ2-5	CAWNGPGNQETQYF
TRBV5-5	.	14	TRBJ2-1	CASSLGLNYNEQFF
TRBV28	.	14	TRBJ2-1	CASSTSDSYNEQFF
TRBV11-1	.	13	TRBJ2-7	CASSLDQTYEQYF
TRBV7-9	.	16	TRBJ1-3	CASGFFVGTAGNTIYF
TRBV18	.	14	TRBJ1-5	CASSLGQGAAPQHF
TRBV7-2	.	16	TRBJ2-3	CASSLARSSRTDTQYF
TRBV7-9	.	15	TRBJ1-5	CASSGGSGDNQPQHF
TRBV3-1/TRBV3-2	.	17	TRBJ2-7	CASSQDLEETSDYEQYF
TRBV6-1	.	16	TRBJ2-7	CASSEASSGRSYEQYF
TRBV5-1	.	15	TRBJ2-5	CASSPGGLTQETQYF
TRBV4-2	.	16	TRBJ1-1	CASSPQPGQMNTEAFF
TRBV7-9	.	15	TRBJ2-5	CASSPLTGGIETQYF
TRBV7-9	.	13	TRBJ2-2	CASSFGATGELFF
TRBV27	.	13	TRBJ2-5	CASARKYQETQYF
TRBV3-1/TRBV3-2	few	13	TRBJ1-1	CASSLERDTEAFF
TRBV28	few	15	TRBJ1-5	CASSLGGPDNQPQHF
TRBV28	.	20	TRBJ2-6	CASSLSGVGTGASGANVLTF
TRBV7-9	.	14	TRBJ1-3	CASSFAGVGNTIYF
TRBV19	.	12	TRBJ2-6	CATKSGANVLTF
TRBV12-3/TRBV12-4	.	11	TRBJ2-7	CASSPYVEQYF
TRBV2	.	17	TRBJ2-4	CASSGGQGRGAKNIQYF
TRBV7-2	.	12	TRBJ2-5	CASSPQLGTQYF
TRBV30	.	16	TRBJ2-7	CAWTGGQRHINYEQYF
TRBV7-2	.	14	TRBJ2-7	CASSFPGGLYEQYF
TRBV28	.	15	TRBJ2-3	CASTFRDSYTDTQYF
TRBV29-1	.	14	TRBJ2-1	CSVEGQVGSNEQFF
TRBV7-2	few	17	TRBJ2-2	CASNKPTGGGPSGELFF
TRBV25-1	.	16	TRBJ1-5	CASSDQGQYSNQPQHF
TRBV6-5	few	15	TRBJ2-7	CASSSQVGGSYEQYF